This record concerns one T cell receptor beta chain sequence. Measured with immunoSEQ multiplex PCR; TCRdb has only the in-frame clones, and not every one. Counted here are more than 200,000 clones, around 90% occurring once; the ten biggest clones make up around 3.7%. These data belong to a study of blood T cell repertoires in COVID-19. Study as a whole: Sites in the United States, Italy and Spain provided acute and convalescent COVID-19 samples. T cells, B-cell-depleted T cells, or PBMCs supplied cDNA or gDNA.

Trimming left V 4 bases short and J 4 bases short, with 5 bases between. The CDR3 loop spans 11 amino acids. Per the germline V gene, CDR1 is SGHAT and CDR2 is FQNNGV. Participant ages covered about 18 to 89 years across about 22 US areas. Within the 2 weeks before study entry, each person in the exposed group met a COVID-19 case. The sequence came from a woman aged 25 to 39 who had been exposed to COVID-19. This chain uses TRBV11-2 with TRBJ2-7; D remains unclear. The sequenced material came from PBMCs or T cells enriched from blood (not recorded which). The CDR3 sequence is CASSSLYEQYF. For the CDR3, the DNA is TGTGCCAGCAGCTCCTTGTACGAGCAGTACTTC.